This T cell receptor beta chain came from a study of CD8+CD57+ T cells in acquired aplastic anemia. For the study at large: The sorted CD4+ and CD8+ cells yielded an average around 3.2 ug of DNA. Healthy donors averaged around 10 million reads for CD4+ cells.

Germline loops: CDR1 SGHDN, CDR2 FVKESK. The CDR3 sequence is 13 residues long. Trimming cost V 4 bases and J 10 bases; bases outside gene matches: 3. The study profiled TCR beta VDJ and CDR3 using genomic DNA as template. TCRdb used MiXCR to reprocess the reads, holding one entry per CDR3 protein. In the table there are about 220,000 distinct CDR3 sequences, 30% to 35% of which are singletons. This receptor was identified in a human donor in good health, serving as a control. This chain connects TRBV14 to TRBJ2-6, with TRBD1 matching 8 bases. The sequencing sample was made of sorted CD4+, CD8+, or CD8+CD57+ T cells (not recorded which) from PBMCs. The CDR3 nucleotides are TGTGCCAGCAGCCCCCACAGGGGGAACGTCCTGACTTTC. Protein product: CASSPHRGNVLTF.